The 19 T cell receptor beta chains below were found in one sample sequenced in a study of CD8 T cells in Susac syndrome (dated by TCRdb to the late 2010s). The library was produced with the immunoSEQ multiplex PCR assay. RNA was extracted using the RNeasy kit, and roughly 0.5 to 1 microgram was reverse transcribed with random hexamers. TCRdb handled the public reads itself, with Q25 trimming in fastp and clone calling in MiXCR, and kept productive beta chains. Each CDR3 protein gets just one entry, which takes the most common genes and DNA from the rows behind it. Here the sample has about 210,000 distinct CDR3 sequences; around 95% occur a single time. About 0.091% of the sample comes from the top ten. The sequenced material came from CD4+ T cells from PBMCs. The receptors derive from a human donor with multiple sclerosis.

This sequence joins TRBV5-1 and TRBJ2-1, with 12 bases that match TRBD2. The CDR3 consists of 17 residues. Germline V gene sequence: CDR1 SGHRS, CDR2 YFSETQ. The V segment lost 4 bases and the J segment 5 bases; nucleotides outside the gene matches: 10. The DNA for the CDR3 is TGCGCCAGCAGCCCCAGCGGACTAGCGGGAATGAACAATGAGCAGTTCTTC. It specifies CASSPSGLAGMNNEQFF.

This rearrangement joins TRBV12-3 or TRBV12-4 to TRBJ1-2; 12 nucleotides match TRBD1. V was clipped by 7 bases and J by 7 bases; unmatched bases: 7. There are 14 residues in the CDR3. This CDR3 reads CASTRDRGHVGYTF. Written as DNA, the CDR3 is TGTGCCAGCACCAGGGACAGGGGGCACGTTGGCTACACCTTC.

This clonotype was seen a single time. The chain joins TRBV7-2 to TRBJ1-1, with a tentative D call TRBD1 (5 bases). This CDR3 is 13 amino acids long. Germline V lookup: CDR1 SGHTA, CDR2 FQGNSA. V lost 5 bases and J lost 4, with 11 bases in between. This CDR3 reads CASSPVRATEAFF. The CDR3 nucleotides are TGTGCCAGCAGCCCGGTCAGGGCCACTGAAGCTTTCTTT.

The J gene is TRBJ2-3, the V gene TRBV6-1, with TRBD2 as a possible D gene (6 bases). Per the germline V gene, CDR1 is MNHNS and CDR2 is SASEGT. The CDR3 loop spans 16 amino acids. V was trimmed by 6 bases and J by 3 bases, leaving 19 bases between them. The CDR3 sequence is CASRSALGRGTDTQYF. Written as DNA, the CDR3 is TGTGCCAGCAGATCAGCCTTGGGACGGGGGACAGATACGCAGTATTTT.

The gene calls are TRBV29-1 and TRBJ2-3; D unclear. CDR1 SQVTM and CDR2 ANQGSEA come from the germline V gene. The CDR3 is 14 residues long. V lost 8 bases and J 3 bases, leaving 18 bases between the germline ends. The DNA of the CDR3 is TGCAGCTCGAGACCTGATCCCTCAACAGATACGCAGTATTTT. This gives the protein CSSRPDPSTDTQYF.

This clonotype appeared a single time. This sequence joins TRBV2 and TRBJ2-3, with 11 positions matching TRBD2. This CDR3 region has 13 residues. V trimming: 3 bases; J trimming: 14 bases; junction bases outside the gene matches: 7. From germline, CDR1 is SNHLY and CDR2 FYNNEI. The chain's CDR3 is CASSDLAGGVMYF. CDR3 sequence (DNA): TGTGCCAGCAGTGACCTAGCGGGGGGAGTAATGTATTTT.

The CDR3 region is CASSRVSYEQYF. The DNA for the CDR3 is TGTGCCAGCAGCCGCGTCTCCTACGAGCAGTACTTC. This rearrangement joins TRBV3-1 to TRBJ2-7; no clear D gene. Trimming cost V 4 bases and J 0 bases, with 4 bases left between them. The CDR3 extends over 12 amino acids. Germline V gene data show CDR1 as LGHDT and CDR2 as YNNKEL (reference sequence).

J is TRBJ2-3 and V is TRBV29-1; TRBD2 matches 8 bases. CDR3 length: 12 residues. Germline CDR1 SQVTM, CDR2 ANQGSEA. CDR3 sequence (DNA): TGCTGTTCCCGGGGGGGCCCAGATACGCAGTATTTT. Its translation: CCSRGGPDTQYF.

The chain couples TRBV29-1 to TRBJ1-1, with D unclear. Germline V gene data show CDR1 as SQVTM and CDR2 as ANQGSEA. V was clipped by 6 bases and J by 5 bases, with 4 bases between them. The CDR3 totals 9 residues. Written as DNA, the CDR3 is TGCAGCGTAGAAACTGAAGCTTTCTTT. It codes for CSVETEAFF.

The rearrangement uses TRBV20-1 and TRBJ2-3; 8 positions match TRBD2. With 1 base clipped from V and 1 base from J, the junction kept 7 bases outside the gene matches. Germline CDR1 reads DFQATT; CDR2 reads SNEGSKA (reference sequence). The CDR3 length is 16 residues. This CDR3 reads CSARGGAGGRTDTQYF. The CDR3 bases are TGCAGTGCTAGAGGTGGGGCGGGGGGACGCACAGATACGCAGTATTTT.

V is TRBV29-1 and J is TRBJ2-7, with 14 bases matching TRBD2. V trimming: 6 bases; J trimming: 6 bases; junction bases outside the gene matches: 13. Germline CDR1 SQVTM, CDR2 ANQGSEA. This CDR3 is built from 16 residues. The CDR3 nucleotides read TGCAGCGTGAGGCGGGGACTAGCGGGAGCCCCCTCCGAGCAGTACTTC. This sequence encodes CSVRRGLAGAPSEQYF.

This rearrangement joins TRBV29-1 to TRBJ1-1; D call uncertain. Trimming took off 6 bases at V and 3 bases at J, with 17 bases between the two ends. The germline CDR1 and CDR2 sequences are SQVTM and ANQGSEA. The CDR3 is 14 residues long. This chain's CDR3 is CSVRRAVVDTEAFF. In DNA, the CDR3 is TGCAGCGTCCGTAGGGCGGTTGTGGACACTGAAGCTTTCTTT.

V is TRBV30 and J is TRBJ2-1; D call uncertain. CDR3 size: 12 residues. Trimming removed 3 bases from V and 8 bases from J, with 11 bases in between. Germline V gives CDR1 GTSNPN, CDR2 SVGIG (reference sequence). The CDR3 nucleotides read TGTGCCTGGAGGTCCTACGGCCATGAGCAGTTCTTC. It codes for CAWRSYGHEQFF.

The rearrangement links TRBV19 to TRBJ2-7; 8 nucleotides align to TRBD1. CDR3 size: 15 residues. V was clipped by 5 bases and J by 6 bases; unmatched bases: 12. Germline V gene data show CDR1 as LNHDA and CDR2 as SQIVND (reference sequence). CDR3 region: CASSLRQGPRGEQYF. CDR3 DNA sequence: TGTGCCAGTAGTCTGCGACAGGGGCCACGGGGCGAGCAGTACTTC.

This chain joins TRBV3-1 and TRBJ2-1, with TRBD1 matching 9 bases. J was trimmed by 5 bases and V by 4 bases; bases with no gene match: 6. The CDR3 has 15 amino acids. Germline-derived CDR1 and CDR2 are LGHDT and YNNKEL (reference sequence). Here the CDR3 reads CASSLEGTGNNEQFF. The CDR3, as DNA: TGTGCCAGCAGCCTGGAGGGGACAGGGAACAATGAGCAGTTCTTC.

V usage is TRBV30 and J usage is TRBJ2-1; TRBD1 is a possible D gene (6 bases). Trimming took off 2 bases at V and 4 bases at J, with 12 bases between the two ends. This CDR3 region has 14 residues. The germline CDR1 and CDR2 sequences are GTSNPN and SVGIG (reference sequence). CDR3 sequence reads: CAWSRTGSYNEQFF. DNA for the CDR3: TGTGCCTGGAGTCGAACAGGGTCTTACAATGAGCAGTTCTTC.

V gene TRBV29-1 combines with J gene TRBJ2-1, with D unresolved. V lost 1 base and J 0 bases, leaving 7 bases between the germline ends. In germline, CDR1 is SQVTM, CDR2 ANQGSEA. The CDR3 runs 14 residues. In nucleotides, the CDR3 is TGCAGCGTTGAAGGAGCCCTCTCCTACAATGAGCAGTTCTTC. Amino acid sequence: CSVEGALSYNEQFF.

CDR3 DNA: TGTGCCAGCAGCTACAGCGGGGTCGGGGAGACCCAGTACTTC. Translated, it gives CASSYSGVGETQYF. The J gene is TRBJ2-5, the V gene TRBV7-9, with 7 bases aligning to TRBD2. The V gene end was trimmed by 4 bases and the J gene end by 5 bases; junction bases not matched to a gene: 7. CDR3 length: 14 residues. CDR1 is SEHNR and CDR2 is FQNEAQ in the germline V gene (reference sequence).

The chain combines TRBV9 with TRBJ1-5; no reliable D call. Germline V CDR1 and CDR2: SGDLS, YYNGEE. There are 14 residues in the CDR3. V lost 0 bases to trimming and J lost 0 bases, with 4 bases between them. This CDR3 reads CASSVDVSNQPQHF. The CDR3, as DNA: TGTGCCAGCAGCGTAGACGTTAGCAATCAGCCCCAGCATTTT.